What follows are 15 T cell receptor beta chains derived from one specimen sequenced in a study of identifying expanded T cells in peripheral blood. Clones were sequenced by immunoSEQ multiplex PCR, and TCRdb holds only the in-frame ones, with some missing. The table has around 120,000 clones, approximately 90% seen once. The sample comprised blood. These receptors originate from a person aged 18 to 75 in good health.

This chain joins TRBV5-1 and TRBJ2-5; no definite D call. The CDR3 spans 13 residues. Trimming took 1 base from V and 5 from J, leaving 9 bases between them. The germline V gene encodes CDR1 SGHRS and CDR2 YFSETQ. The CDR3 sequence is CASSLRPGETQYF. The CDR3 DNA reads as TGCGCCAGCAGCTTGAGGCCTGGGGAGACCCAGTACTTC.

V is TRBV19 and J is TRBJ2-7; 7 positions match TRBD1. With 7 bases clipped from V and 6 bases from J, the junction kept 9 bases outside the gene matches. CDR1 and CDR2 (germline): LNHDA, SQIVND (reference sequence). The CDR3 covers 13 residues. In DNA form, the CDR3 reads TGTGCCAGTAAAGGGACAGACGAGCGCGAGCAGTACTTC. Protein product: CASKGTDEREQYF.

The chain has TRBV10-3 and TRBJ1-2; possible D gene TRBD1, 6 bases. CDR3 length: 13 amino acids. The ends were cut back, 11 bases at V and 3 bases at J, with 16 bases in the middle. In germline, CDR1 is ENHRY, CDR2 SYGVKD. CDR3 coding DNA: TGTGCCTCCATCAGGGGCGATGACTATGGCTACACCTTC. It is translated as CASIRGDDYGYTF.

The chain carries TRBV7-2 and TRBJ2-4; the D is unclear. The CDR3 is 14 residues long. Germline CDR1 and CDR2: SGHTA and FQGNSA. V dropped 5 bases and J dropped 0 bases, with 8 bases sitting between them. DNA for the CDR3: TGTGCCAGCAGCCCGGGCCTAGCCAAAAACATTCAGTACTTC. The encoded protein is CASSPGLAKNIQYF.

J is TRBJ2-7 and V is TRBV5-1; the D is unclear. The CDR3 contains 10 residues. CDR1 and CDR2 (germline): SGHRS, YFSETQ. Between the trimmed V and J ends, which lost 7 bases and 6 bases, there was a span of 8 bases. CDR3 loop: CASPSPEQYF. CDR3 coding DNA: TGCGCCAGCCCTTCCCCCGAGCAGTACTTC. The full variable domain, completed using reference TRBV5-1 and TRBJ2-7, is KAGVTQTPRYLIKTRGQQVTLSCSPISGHRSVSWYQQTPGQGLQFLFEYFSETQRNKGNFPGRFSGRQFSNSRSEMNVSTLELGDSALYLCASPSPEQYFGPGTRLTVT.

This sequence joins TRBV2 and TRBJ1-1; no definite D call. Germline V gene lookup returns CDR1 SNHLY and CDR2 FYNNEI. The CDR3 spans 12 residues. Trimming took 4 bases from V and 4 from J, leaving 7 bases between them. The CDR3 sequence is CASSVAGTEAFF. The CDR3 bases are TGTGCCAGCAGTGTGGCAGGCACTGAAGCTTTCTTT.

The rearrangement links TRBV2 to TRBJ1-3; D is perhaps TRBD1 (6 bases). V was pared by 5 bases and J by 4 bases, with 12 bases between. CDR1 SNHLY and CDR2 FYNNEI come from the germline V gene. The length of the CDR3 is 14 residues. In DNA, the CDR3 is TGTGCCAGCAGTAACAGGGTACGCGGAAACACCATATATTTT. It translates to CASSNRVRGNTIYF. Full variable domain (rest looked up from reference TRBV2 and TRBJ1-3): EPEVTQTPSHQVTQMGQEVILRCVPISNHLYFYWYRQILGQKVEFLVSFYNNEISEKSEIFDDQFSVERPDGSNFTLKIRSTKLEDSAMYFCASSNRVRGNTIYFGEGSWLTVV.

The V gene is TRBV5-6, the J gene TRBJ2-2, with 13 bases lining up with TRBD2. Germline assignment: CDR1 SGHDT and CDR2 YYEEEE. After removal of 4 bases from V and 8 bases from J, the junction contained 8 bases not matched to a gene. The length of the CDR3 is 16 residues. CDR3 protein: CASSRGTSGVWGELFF. As DNA, the CDR3 is TGTGCCAGCAGCCGTGGGACTAGCGGGGTCTGGGGGGAGCTGTTTTTT.

V is TRBV28 and J is TRBJ2-5; D is possibly TRBD2 (5 bases). The ends were cut back, 6 bases at V and 5 bases at J, with 10 bases in the middle. The CDR3 runs to 12 residues. From germline, CDR1 is MDHEN and CDR2 SYDVKM. In DNA form, the CDR3 reads TGTGCCAGCAGCCGAGGGTCCGAGACCCAGTACTTC. Its protein product is CASSRGSETQYF.

J is TRBJ2-5 and V is TRBV5-1; D is undetermined. CDR1 SGHRS and CDR2 YFSETQ come from the germline V gene. The V gene lost 4 bases and the J gene lost 3 bases, with 10 bases spanning the gap. The CDR3 is 13 amino acids. The CDR3 region has the DNA TGCGCCAGCAGCGCGGCGGTCGAAGAGACCCAGTACTTC. Protein product: CASSAAVEETQYF.

This clone was recorded a few times. The CDR3: CASSRTGGETLHF. DNA for the CDR3: TGTGCCAGCAGCCGGACAGGGGGCGAAACCCTCCACTTT. The genes are TRBV7-2 and TRBJ1-6, with TRBD1 identical over 11 bases. The CDR3 is 13 amino acids. The trim removed 5 bases at V and 14 bases at J, leaving 5 bases unmatched. The germline CDR1 and CDR2 sequences are SGHTA and FQGNSA.

The chain uses TRBV10-3 and TRBJ2-2; no firm D call. Germline CDR1 is ENHRY and CDR2 is SYGVKD. V was shortened by 7 bases and J by 13 bases, with 19 bases between the two germline ends. The CDR3 runs to 13 residues. The CDR3 DNA reads as TGTGCCATCACCACGAGTCCGACTGGTGGGCTGTTTTTT. Amino acid sequence: CAITTSPTGGLFF.

The chain employs TRBV5-6 and TRBJ2-1; 16 nucleotides agree with TRBD2. Looked up from germline, CDR1 is SGHDT and CDR2 is YYEEEE. Trimming removed 4 bases from V and 6 bases from J; junction bases left unmatched: 10. The length of the CDR3 is 18 residues. This CDR3 is CASSEGLAGGFIGNEQFF. CDR3 DNA: TGTGCCAGCAGCGAGGGACTAGCGGGGGGGTTTATTGGCAATGAGCAGTTCTTC.

This clone has only a few counts. V usage is TRBV7-2 and J usage is TRBJ1-6; 7 bases match TRBD1. Unmatched junction bases numbered 7, after V lost 3 bases and J lost 14 bases. This CDR3 region has 13 residues. Germline V gene data show CDR1 as SGHTA and CDR2 as FQGNSA. Here the CDR3 DNA reads TGTGCCAGCAGCTTTGGGCAGGGGGAGTCCCTCCACTTT. Protein: CASSFGQGESLHF. The full variable domain, completed using reference TRBV7-2 and TRBJ1-6, is GAGVSQSPSNKVTEKGKDVELRCDPISGHTALYWYRQSLGQGLEFLIYFQGNSAPDKSGLPSDRFSAERTGGSVSTLTIQRTQQEDSAVYLCASSFGQGESLHFGNGTRLTVT.

The rearrangement joins TRBV18 to TRBJ2-7, with 13 nucleotides matching TRBD2. The CDR3 loop spans 17 amino acids. Trimming removed 3 bases from V and 0 bases from J; junction bases left unmatched: 5. CDR1 is KGHSH, CDR2 LQKENI, per germline. In nucleotides, the CDR3 is TGTGCCAGCTCACCGGGACTAGCGGGGTTTAGCTCCTACGAGCAGTACTTC. Translated: CASSPGLAGFSSYEQYF.